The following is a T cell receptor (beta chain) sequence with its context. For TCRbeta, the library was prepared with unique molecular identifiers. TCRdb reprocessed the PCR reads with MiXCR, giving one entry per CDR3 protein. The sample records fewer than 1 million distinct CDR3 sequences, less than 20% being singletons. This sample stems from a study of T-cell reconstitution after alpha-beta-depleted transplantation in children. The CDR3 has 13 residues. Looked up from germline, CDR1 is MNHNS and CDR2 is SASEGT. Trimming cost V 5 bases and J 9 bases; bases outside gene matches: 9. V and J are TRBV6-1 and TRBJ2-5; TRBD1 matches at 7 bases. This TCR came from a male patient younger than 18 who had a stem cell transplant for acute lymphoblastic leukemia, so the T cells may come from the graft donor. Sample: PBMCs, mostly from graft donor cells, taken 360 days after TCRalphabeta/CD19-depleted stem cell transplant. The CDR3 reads CASSTGQRMAQYF. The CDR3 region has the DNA TGTGCCAGCAGTACGGGACAGAGAATGGCCCAGTACTTC.